This TCR beta chain stems from a study of T cell repertoires in cytomegalovirus infection. Study findings and constraints: Identification of carriers of CMV plus the relevant HLA was achieved through cumulative public TCR beta family frequency.

TCRdb re-derived calls from the reads in MiXCR, one entry per CDR3 protein. Among fewer than 1,000,000 distinct CDR3 sequences listed, approximately 31% were seen once. Worth noting for this clonotype: Its specificity is unknown.

The receptor comes from a human donor in good health (CMV status not recorded). Some clones in this sample may be carry-over from other donors' samples. This sample comprised cultured CD8+ T cells from PBMCs, obtained from culture after CMV antigen stimulation.

Here the CDR3 DNA reads TGTGCCAGCAGCTTCGGACTAGCGGGACCCACCGGGGAGCTGTTTTTT. Amino acids: CASSFGLAGPTGELFF. This sequence joins TRBV7-9 and TRBJ2-2; 12 bases map to TRBD2. There are 16 residues in the CDR3. Trimming removed 3 bases from V and 4 bases from J; junction bases left unmatched: 3. Germline V gene data show CDR1 as SEHNR and CDR2 as FQNEAQ (reference sequence).